The rows below give T cell receptor beta chains drawn from one sample of a study of CD8+CD57+ T cells in acquired aplastic anemia. TCRdb passed the reads through MiXCR, listing each CDR3 protein once. The table has about 290,000 distinct CDR3 sequences, roughly 59% seen once; the top ten hold around 1.2%. Input material: sorted CD4+, CD8+, or CD8+CD57+ T cells (not recorded which) from PBMCs. The receptor source for this set is a human donor with aplastic anemia. Each CDR3 is given with its conserved first and last residue. Fields, in order: clone size, J gene, V gene, D gene, CDR3 protein, CDR3 DNA. The D gene is left open where the match is weak. The size of a clone is reported for some rows only, either as once, few or many, or as a class for expanded clones.

.,TRBJ1-2,TRBV9,.,CASSASVGGNGYTF,TGTGCCAGCAGCGCCTCCGTAGGGGGGAATGGCTACACCTTC
.,TRBJ2-5,TRBV5-1,.,CASSSGQVGGETQYF,TGCGCCAGCAGCTCAGGACAGGTGGGGGGCGAGACCCAGTACTTC
once,TRBJ1-4,TRBV2,.,CASSESGSTYNEKLFF,TGTGCCAGCAGTGAGTCGGGTTCGACCTATAATGAAAAACTGTTTTTT
few,TRBJ2-7,TRBV7-3,.,CASSDGKIYEQYF,TGTGCCAGCAGCGATGGGAAGATCTACGAGCAGTACTTC
many,TRBJ1-5,TRBV5-1,.,CASSLEGNSNQPQHF,TGCGCCAGCAGCTTGGAAGGGAACAGCAATCAGCCCCAGCATTTT
.,TRBJ2-1,TRBV7-3,TRBD2,CASSPGQAGDGINEQFF,TGTGCCAGCAGCCCGGGACAAGCGGGAGACGGGATTAATGAGCAGTTCTTC
.,TRBJ2-3,TRBV7-9,TRBD1,CASSYGQGADTQYF,TGTGCCAGCAGCTATGGACAGGGGGCAGATACGCAGTATTTT
once,TRBJ2-7,TRBV12-3/TRBV12-4,.,CASSSTREQYF,TGTGCCAGCAGTTCAACACGCGAGCAGTACTTC
once,TRBJ1-5,TRBV2,TRBD1,CASQTPDGEDRQGQPQHF,TGTGCCAGTCAAACCCCGGACGGCGAAGACAGACAGGGTCAGCCCCAGCATTTT
.,TRBJ1-3,TRBV7-6,.,CASRPQGRNNEQLDF,TGTGCCAGCAGACCACAGGGTAGGAACAATGAGCAGTTGGATTTT
.,TRBJ1-2,TRBV5-4,TRBD1,CASSGGGQANGYTF,TGTGCCAGCAGCGGGGGGGGACAGGCGAACGGCTACACCTTC
many,TRBJ2-5,TRBV2,TRBD2,CASRGTSGAETQYF,TGTGCCAGCAGGGGGACTAGCGGGGCAGAGACCCAGTACTTC
once,TRBJ2-5,TRBV19,.,CARFSRDGETQYF,TGTGCCAGATTTTCGAGGGATGGAGAGACCCAGTACTTC
many,TRBJ2-2,TRBV24-1,TRBD1,CATSDSTGRTGELFF,TGTGCCACCAGTGATTCGACAGGGCGCACCGGGGAGCTGTTTTTT
many,TRBJ2-5,TRBV3-1,TRBD2,CASSQPTSGEETQYF,TGTGCCAGCAGCCAACCGACTAGCGGGGAAGAGACCCAGTACTTC
.,TRBJ1-2,TRBV14,TRBD1,CASSRDRVNYGYTF,TGTGCCAGCAGCAGGGACAGGGTGAACTATGGCTACACCTTC
.,TRBJ1-2,TRBV24-1,TRBD1,CATSDFDLRQGGNYGYTF,TGTGCCACCAGTGATTTCGACCTCCGACAGGGGGGTAACTATGGCTACACCTTC
few,TRBJ2-7,TRBV7-2,TRBD2,CASSHAAGAPTYEQYF,TGTGCCAGCAGCCACGCAGCGGGAGCCCCTACCTACGAGCAGTACTTC
.,TRBJ1-5,TRBV9,.,CASSVQGYSNQPQHF,TGTGCCAGCAGCGTACAGGGATATAGCAATCAGCCCCAGCATTTT
.,TRBJ2-5,TRBV15,TRBD1,CATNSLRGRPQETQYF,TGTGCCACCAACAGCCTCAGGGGGAGACCTCAAGAGACCCAGTACTTC
once,TRBJ2-1,TRBV20-1,TRBD2,CSASSLAGWGNEQFF,TGCAGTGCTAGTTCCCTAGCGGGATGGGGCAATGAGCAGTTCTTC
.,TRBJ2-7,TRBV7-9,.,CASTFTLGRGSYEQYF,TGTGCCAGCACCTTCACGCTGGGACGGGGTTCCTACGAGCAGTACTTC
.,TRBJ2-1,TRBV5-1,TRBD1,CASSLRTGNYNEQFF,TGCGCCAGCAGCCTGAGGACAGGGAACTACAATGAGCAGTTCTTC
.,TRBJ2-7,TRBV20-1,.,CSARTLGPEPYEQYF,TGCAGTGCTAGAACTTTAGGACCTGAACCGTACGAGCAGTACTTC
.,TRBJ1-2,TRBV9,.,CASSATLQETYGYTF,TGTGCCAGCAGCGCAACCTTACAGGAAACCTATGGCTACACCTTC
.,TRBJ2-3,TRBV29-1,TRBD2,CSVREGWNSGNTDTQYF,TGCAGCGTCCGGGAGGGGTGGAACTCTGGAAACACAGATACGCAGTATTTT
few,TRBJ2-2,TRBV9,.,CASSLGLAGYRGTGELFF,TGTGCCAGCAGCTTGGGACTGGCGGGATATCGGGGCACCGGGGAGCTGTTTTTT
few,TRBJ2-3,TRBV7-6,.,CASSLRSKTDTQYF,TGTGCCAGCAGCTTACGATCGAAGACAGATACGCAGTATTTT
many,TRBJ2-1,TRBV6-5,TRBD2,CASSYSAPGLADNEQFF,TGTGCCAGCAGTTACTCGGCACCGGGACTAGCGGACAATGAGCAGTTCTTC
many,TRBJ2-5,TRBV12-3/TRBV12-4,TRBD2,CASSSSGGGRETQYF,TGTGCCAGCAGTTCCAGCGGGGGGGGCCGGGAGACCCAGTACTTC
few,TRBJ2-7,TRBV7-3,.,CASSLAGSHEQYF,TGTGCCAGCAGCTTAGCGGGTAGCCACGAGCAGTACTTC